Shown below are 24 T cell receptor beta chains from a single sample sequenced in a study of cytomegalovirus exposure and HLA in healthy donors. Primers included in the PCR were 60 Vbeta and 13 Jbeta primers. Assay: immunoSEQ multiplex PCR; the TCRdb copy retains only in-frame clones and omits some. The data show 100,000 to 150,000 clones, approximately 67% seen once. Sequenced input: PBMCs. Receptor source: a young man in good health and CMV-seronegative.

The CDR3 DNA is TGTGCCAGCAGCGCTGGGGCGGTGGGAGGTTATAGCAATCAGCCCCAGCATTTT. Amino acid sequence: CASSAGAVGGYSNQPQHF. This rearrangement joins TRBV7-8 to TRBJ1-5; D possibly corresponds to TRBD1 (5 bases). This CDR3 comprises 18 residues. Germline CDR1 SGHVS, CDR2 FQNEAQ. The germline V and J ends were trimmed by 5 bases and 0 bases, with 20 bases remaining between them.

The CDR3 loop reads CASSVGTGGRQETQYF. The CDR3 bases are TGCGCCAGCAGCGTCGGGACAGGGGGACGCCAAGAGACCCAGTACTTC. The rearrangement uses TRBV4-1 and TRBJ2-5; 11 bases match TRBD1. The CDR3 is 16 amino acids. V shed 5 bases, J shed 1 base, and the junction held 6 bases outside the gene matches. CDR1 is MGHRA, CDR2 YSYEKL, per germline.

The V and J genes are TRBV28 and TRBJ1-1, with 8 bases aligning to TRBD1. The CDR3 length is 15 residues. The V gene end was trimmed by 6 bases and the J gene end by 4 bases; junction bases not matched to a gene: 10. The V gene's germline CDR1 is MDHEN and CDR2 SYDVKM. This chain's CDR3 is CASSLRGRFSTEAFF. The CDR3 nucleotides read TGTGCCAGCAGCCTCAGGGGGCGATTTTCCACTGAAGCTTTCTTT.

J is TRBJ2-2 and V is TRBV4-3; TRBD2 aligns across 13 bases. This CDR3 is 15 amino acids long. Germline CDR1 and CDR2: LGHNA and YSLEER. V shed 1 base and J 7 bases; nucleotides not matched to a gene: 0. The CDR3 nucleotides are TGCGCCAGCAGCCAAGGGACTAGCGGGAGCGGGGAGCTGTTTTTT. Residues: CASSQGTSGSGELFF.

This clone showed up just once. The chain joins TRBV18 to TRBJ2-3, with 12 bases that match TRBD2. J gave up 0 bases and V 3 bases, and 4 bases lay outside the gene matches. The CDR3 length is 17 residues. Germline loops: CDR1 KGHSH, CDR2 LQKENI. CDR3 DNA: TGTGCCAGCTCACCCCTAGCGGGGGGGCGTAGCACAGATACGCAGTATTTT. Translation gives CASSPLAGGRSTDTQYF.

The chain recombines TRBV11-2 with TRBJ1-4; 7 bases are shared with TRBD1. The CDR3 spans 16 residues. Germline CDR1 reads SGHAT; CDR2 reads FQNNGV. V was pared by 5 bases and J by 7 bases, with 13 bases of the junction left unmatched. The chain's CDR3 is CASSGAGGALGEKLFF. CDR3 sequence (DNA): TGTGCCAGCAGCGGAGCAGGGGGAGCTTTGGGTGAAAAACTGTTTTTT.

This chain joins TRBV5-1 and TRBJ2-3; 9 nucleotides agree with TRBD1. Germline loops: CDR1 SGHRS, CDR2 YFSETQ. V lost 3 bases and J lost 2; bases outside the gene matches: 4. This CDR3 spans 15 amino acids. The CDR3 is CASSYRDRDTDTQYF. Written as DNA, the CDR3 is TGCGCCAGCAGCTACCGGGACAGGGACACAGATACGCAGTATTTT.

The V gene is TRBV29-1, the J gene TRBJ2-3, with 13 bases identical to TRBD2. Germline CDR1 is SQVTM and CDR2 is ANQGSEA. V shed 5 bases and J 1 base; nucleotides not matched to a gene: 6. The CDR3 totals 16 residues. CDR3 nucleotide sequence: TGCAGCGTTACTGGACTAGCGGGAGTCGGCACAGATACGCAGTATTTT. Translation gives CSVTGLAGVGTDTQYF.

The chain recombines TRBV19 with TRBJ2-1; TRBD2 is a possible D gene (6 bases). This CDR3 comprises 14 residues. CDR1 LNHDA and CDR2 SQIVND come from the germline V gene (reference sequence). V was cut by 4 bases and J by 4 bases, with 11 bases left in between. The CDR3 DNA reads TGTGCCAGTAGTACGGGGGTCTGGTACAATGAGCAGTTCTTC. Amino acids: CASSTGVWYNEQFF.

CDR3 in DNA: TGTGCCAGCACCCAACTAGCGGGGCCAGGGTCCCCAGATACGCAGTATTTT. It specifies CASTQLAGPGSPDTQYF. The rearrangement uses TRBV27 and TRBJ2-3; 10 bases align to TRBD2. CDR1 is MNHEY and CDR2 is SMNVEV in the germline V gene (reference sequence). Unmatched junction bases numbered 14, after V lost 7 bases and J lost 4 bases. This CDR3 has 17 amino acids.

The chain recombines TRBV6-6 with TRBJ2-3, with 9 bases fitting TRBD2. V lost 8 bases, J lost 6 bases, and 9 bases stayed unmatched. The CDR3 covers 14 residues. CDR1 is MNHNY, CDR2 SVGAGI, per germline (reference sequence). This CDR3 is CASSIAGVGDTQYF. The CDR3 nucleotides are TGTGCCAGCTCAATAGCGGGAGTGGGTGATACGCAGTATTTT.

V is TRBV28 and J is TRBJ1-5; D perhaps matches TRBD1 (5 bases). From germline, CDR1 is MDHEN and CDR2 SYDVKM. The CDR3 covers 15 residues. V lost 5 bases and J lost 3, with 14 bases in between. CDR3 DNA sequence: TGTGCCAGCAGTACCCCGCGGGGACTCAATCAGCCCCAGCATTTT. This encodes CASSTPRGLNQPQHF.

The rearrangement joins TRBV6-5 to TRBJ1-3; 7 bases agree with TRBD1. In germline, CDR1 is MNHEY, CDR2 SVGAGI. Germline trimming cut 4 bases from V and 12 bases from J; bases unmatched to any gene: 9. This CDR3 region has 13 residues. The CDR3 DNA is TGTGCCAGCAGTTTAAGGACAGGAGCCTACATATATTTT. It is translated as CASSLRTGAYIYF.

The chain joins TRBV13 to TRBJ1-3, with D uncertain. The CDR3 runs 20 residues. The V end lost 5 bases, the J end lost 0 bases, and 26 bases lay between the germline ends. CDR1 PRHDT and CDR2 FYEKMQ come from the germline V gene (reference sequence). The DNA of the CDR3 is TGTGCCAGCAGCGCCGTAAGGTACAAGGCCGCTAGAAGCTCTGGAAACACCATATATTTT. It specifies CASSAVRYKAARSSGNTIYF.

The genes are TRBV7-2 and TRBJ2-7; D is possibly TRBD2 (6 bases). Germline-derived CDR1 and CDR2 are SGHTA and FQGNSA. The CDR3 runs 14 residues. V was clipped by 1 base and J by 4 bases, with 11 bases between them. CDR3 DNA: TGTGCCAGCAGCTTAGGGAGGGCTAAATACGAGCAGTACTTC. Translating gives CASSLGRAKYEQYF.

The chain recombines TRBV6-1 with TRBJ1-4; D gene unclear. Germline assignment: CDR1 MNHNS and CDR2 SASEGT. The CDR3 totals 16 residues. V was shortened by 2 bases and J by 4 bases, with 14 bases between the two germline ends. The CDR3 DNA follows: TGTGCCAGCAGTGAAATGAATGGTCTAAGTAATGAAAAACTGTTTTTT. As protein: CASSEMNGLSNEKLFF.

This clone was picked up one time. The chain has TRBV19 and TRBJ2-3; D is perhaps TRBD2 (6 bases). Trimming shortened V by 6 bases and J by 5 bases, and 24 bases separated the two germline ends. The CDR3 consists of 17 residues. Germline V gives CDR1 LNHDA, CDR2 SQIVND (reference sequence). In DNA, the CDR3 is TGTGCCAGTAGGGCTAACCCTAGCGAGGAGATTGGAGATACGCAGTATTTT. It specifies CASRANPSEEIGDTQYF. Using reference TRBV19 and TRBJ2-3 for the parts outside the CDR3, the full variable domain is DGGITQSPKYLFRKEGQNVTLSCEQNLNHDAMYWYRQDPGQGLRLIYYSQIVNDFQKGDIAEGYSVSREKKESFPLTVTSAQKNPTAFYLCASRANPSEEIGDTQYFGPGTRLTVL.

The V call is TRBV6-6, the J call TRBJ1-5; 8 bases map to TRBD1. V lost 8 bases and J lost 1; bases outside the gene matches: 7. This CDR3 region has 15 residues. Germline V lookup: CDR1 MNHNY, CDR2 SVGAGI (reference sequence). CDR3 coding DNA: TGTGCCAGCCGCCTCGACAGGGGAAGCAATCAGCCCCAGCATTTT. Encoded protein: CASRLDRGSNQPQHF.

In its sample, this clone was seen a few times. The chain recombines TRBV5-1 with TRBJ1-1; D is unclear. There are 12 residues in the CDR3. V gave up 1 base and J gave up 6 bases, with 7 bases separating them. The germline gives CDR1 SGHRS, CDR2 YFSETQ. The CDR3 DNA sequence: TGCGCCAGCAGCTTGTCCCAGTCTGAAGCTTTCTTT. It specifies CASSLSQSEAFF.

This clone was seen only a few times. This sequence joins TRBV29-1 and TRBJ2-2, with TRBD1 as a possible D gene (6 bases). V was trimmed by 3 bases and J by 6 bases, leaving 8 bases between them. The CDR3 has 12 residues. Germline V gives CDR1 SQVTM, CDR2 ANQGSEA. CDR3 in DNA: TGCAGCGTTGACAGGGGAGCCGGGGAGCTGTTTTTT. Its protein product is CSVDRGAGELFF.

This chain's CDR3 is CASSNPGQGSNEQFF. CDR3 DNA: TGTGCCAGCAGTAACCCGGGACAGGGTTCGAATGAGCAGTTCTTC. This chain uses TRBV6-6 with TRBJ2-1; 9 nucleotides align to TRBD1. After removal of 5 bases from V and 7 bases from J, the junction contained 9 bases not matched to a gene. The CDR3 extends over 15 amino acids. The germline V gene has CDR1 MNHNY and CDR2 SVGAGI (reference sequence).

In its sample, this clone was seen a few times. The chain carries TRBV19 and TRBJ2-1; 11 bases agree with TRBD2. The trim removed 2 bases at V and 5 bases at J, leaving 2 bases unmatched. In germline, CDR1 is LNHDA, CDR2 SQIVND (reference sequence). The CDR3 sequence is 15 residues long. The CDR3, as DNA: TGTGCCAGTAGTATAATGGGACTAGCGGACAATGAGCAGTTCTTC. Its protein is CASSIMGLADNEQFF.

This clone came up a few times. The chain employs TRBV9 and TRBJ1-4; 9 nucleotides line up with TRBD1. The CDR3 totals 14 residues. Unmatched junction bases numbered 1, after V lost 0 bases and J lost 7 bases. CDR1 SGDLS and CDR2 YYNGEE come from the germline V gene. The CDR3 nucleotides read TGTGCCAGCAGCGTAGGGGGACAGGGTGAAAAACTGTTTTTT. Translation gives CASSVGGQGEKLFF. Together with reference TRBV9 and TRBJ1-4, the CDR3 gives the full variable domain: DSGVTQTPKHLITATGQRVTLRCSPRSGDLSVYWYQQSLDQGLQFLIQYYNGEERAKGNILERFSAQQFPDLHSELNLSSLELGDSALYFCASSVGGQGEKLFFGSGTQLSVL.

In this sample, this clone turned up a few times. The J gene is TRBJ2-7, the V gene TRBV5-1; a possible D gene is TRBD1 (5 bases). Germline CDR1 SGHRS, CDR2 YFSETQ. The CDR3 sequence is 13 residues long. V lost 4 bases and J lost 4, with 12 bases in between. The CDR3 loop reads CASSPREEYEQYF. For the CDR3, the DNA is TGCGCCAGCAGCCCCAGGGAAGAGTACGAGCAGTACTTC.